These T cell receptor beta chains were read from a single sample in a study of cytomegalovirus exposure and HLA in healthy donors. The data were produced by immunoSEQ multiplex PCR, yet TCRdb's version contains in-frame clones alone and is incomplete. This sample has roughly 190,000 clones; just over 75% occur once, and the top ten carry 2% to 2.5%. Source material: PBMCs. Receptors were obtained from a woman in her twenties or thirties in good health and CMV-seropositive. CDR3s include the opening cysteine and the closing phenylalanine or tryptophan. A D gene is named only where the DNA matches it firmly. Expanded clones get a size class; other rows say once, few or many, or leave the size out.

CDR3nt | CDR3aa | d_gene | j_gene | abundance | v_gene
TGTGCCAGCAGTGAATCGTACAGGGGAAATCAGCCCCAGCATTTT | CASSESYRGNQPQHF | TRBD1 | TRBJ1-5 | few | TRBV2
TGTGCCAGCAGCTTAGTTTTGGGACTAGGGGGGATTGGGGAGACCCAGTACTTC | CASSLVLGLGGIGETQYF | TRBD2 | TRBJ2-5 | . | TRBV7-2
TGCGCCAGCAGCGAAGGACAGGGATCATCGTCCTACAATGAGCAGTTCTTC | CASSEGQGSSSYNEQFF | TRBD1 | TRBJ2-1 | . | TRBV5-1
TGTGCCAGCAGTTTAGGGGACAACACTAACTATGGCTACACCTTC | CASSLGDNTNYGYTF | . | TRBJ1-2 | . | TRBV28
TGTGCCAGCAGTTTTTCCCAGCGGGGGGTTAACTATGGCTACACCTTC | CASSFSQRGVNYGYTF | . | TRBJ1-2 | . | TRBV28
TGTGCCAGCAGCTCACAGGGGGAGAACACTGAAGCTTTCTTT | CASSSQGENTEAFF | TRBD1 | TRBJ1-1 | . | TRBV5-6
TGTGCCAGCAGTGAATTGGGACAGCCTCAAGAGACCCAGTACTTC | CASSELGQPQETQYF | TRBD1 | TRBJ2-5 | . | TRBV25-1
TGTGCCAGCAGTTTAAGGGTCTCTCACGCCGCGGGTGGCTACACCTTC | CASSLRVSHAAGGYTF | . | TRBJ1-2 | . | TRBV27
TGTGCCTGGAGTGTACCGACAGCAAATTCACCCCTCCACTTT | CAWSVPTANSPLHF | . | TRBJ1-6 | few | TRBV30
TGTGCCAGCAGCGTGGATACTAGCGGGGGGGTCCTCAATGAGCAGTTCTTC | CASSVDTSGGVLNEQFF | TRBD2 | TRBJ2-1 | . | TRBV9
TGTGCCATCAGTATAGGGGCAGGTGACTACGAGCAGTACTTC | CAISIGAGDYEQYF | . | TRBJ2-7 | . | TRBV10-3
TGCAGCGTTGAAAGGGGGCCCGGGGAGCTGTTTTTT | CSVERGPGELFF | TRBD1 | TRBJ2-2 | once | TRBV29-1
TGTGCCAGCAGCCCGTCCTCTGGAAACACCATATATTTT | CASSPSSGNTIYF | . | TRBJ1-3 | . | TRBV7-9
TGTGCCAGCAGCGAGCAGGGGGCCCGGGAAGCTTTCTTT | CASSEQGAREAFF | TRBD1 | TRBJ1-1 | . | TRBV9
TGTGCCAGCAGTTTGACTAGCGTTACCTACGAGCAGTACTTC | CASSLTSVTYEQYF | TRBD2 | TRBJ2-7 | . | TRBV6-6
TGTGCCAGCACCCCCTTGCGCGAAGCTGAGGATACGCAGTATTTT | CASTPLREAEDTQYF | . | TRBJ2-3 | . | TRBV6-6
TGTGCCAGCCGATATACAGGGGCCGGTCAGCCCCAGCATTTT | CASRYTGAGQPQHF | TRBD1 | TRBJ1-5 | . | TRBV6-1
TGTGCCAGCAGCCGACTCGAGGGGGCAGTGAGTCAGCCCCAGCATTTT | CASSRLEGAVSQPQHF | TRBD1 | TRBJ1-5 | few | TRBV5-6
TGCGCCAGCAGCTTGGAACAGGGGGGCACTGAAGCTTTCTTT | CASSLEQGGTEAFF | TRBD1 | TRBJ1-1 | . | TRBV5-1
TGTGCCAGCAGCGTCGCTAGCGGGAATCCAAGCGGGGAGCTGTTTTTT | CASSVASGNPSGELFF | TRBD2 | TRBJ2-2 | once | TRBV9
TGTGCCTGGAGCCACGGACAGGGCTACGAGCAGTACTTC | CAWSHGQGYEQYF | TRBD1 | TRBJ2-7 | . | TRBV30
TGTGCCAGCAGTCTCCTGGGGGGGACGGACGGCTACACCTTC | CASSLLGGTDGYTF | . | TRBJ1-2 | . | TRBV27